The 11 T cell receptor beta chains in this list originate from one sample, sequenced in a study of long-term antiretroviral therapy in people with HIV. At survey level, the immunoSEQ assay was run in its v3.0 version. Sequencing used immunoSEQ multiplex PCR; TCRdb keeps in-frame clones, though not all of them. The sample shows roughly 37,000 clones, around three quarters of them seen only once. Sequenced material: unsorted PBMCs, taken 3.4 years after starting antiretroviral therapy. The source of these receptors is a man younger than 45 with HIV.

V and J are TRBV27 and TRBJ1-4; D is unclear. Trimming stripped 5 bases from V and 0 bases from J, with 4 bases between. The germline V gene has CDR1 MNHEY and CDR2 SMNVEV (reference sequence). This CDR3 has 13 residues. CDR3 residues: CASSIATNEKLFF. CDR3 DNA sequence: TGTGCCAGCAGTATAGCAACTAATGAAAAACTGTTTTTT.

The chain carries TRBV5-6 and TRBJ1-2, with D uncertain. Germline CDR1 is SGHDT and CDR2 is YYEEEE. This CDR3 spans 14 amino acids. V lost 5 bases and J 1 base, leaving 12 bases between the germline ends. The CDR3 region is CASRDGPSNYGYTF. Here the CDR3 DNA reads TGTGCCAGCAGAGACGGACCGAGTAACTATGGCTACACCTTC.

The chain is built from TRBV14 and TRBJ1-2; D not resolved. Per germline, CDR1 SGHDN and CDR2 FVKESK. Trimming removed 1 base at V and 4 bases at J, with 10 bases between. The CDR3 runs 14 residues. In DNA form, the CDR3 reads TGTGCCAGCAGCCAAGCAACAGTTGCCTATGGCTACACCTTC. It yields the protein CASSQATVAYGYTF.

This rearrangement joins TRBV9 to TRBJ1-2; no firm D call. Germline values: CDR1 SGDLS, CDR2 YYNGEE. V was pared by 4 bases and J by 4 bases, with 17 bases between. The CDR3 contains 15 residues. The CDR3 protein is CASSTGRSSSYGYTF. DNA for the CDR3: TGTGCCAGCAGCACGGGCCGCAGCAGTTCCTATGGCTACACCTTC. Combining the CDR3 with reference TRBV9 and TRBJ1-2 gives the whole variable domain DSGVTQTPKHLITATGQRVTLRCSPRSGDLSVYWYQQSLDQGLQFLIQYYNGEERAKGNILERFSAQQFPDLHSELNLSSLELGDSALYFCASSTGRSSSYGYTFGSGTRLTVV.

The gene calls are TRBV18 and TRBJ2-2; D uncertain. V gave up 1 base and J gave up 6 bases, with 18 bases separating them. Germline V gene lookup returns CDR1 KGHSH and CDR2 LQKENI. The CDR3 consists of 17 residues. The CDR3 DNA follows: TGTGCCAGCTCACCACTGCCGCAAGCCAGGTCCGCCGGGGAGCTGTTTTTT. Residues: CASSPLPQARSAGELFF. Looking up the rest from reference TRBV18 and TRBJ2-2 gives the full variable domain: NAGVMQNPRHLVRRRGQEARLRCSPMKGHSHVYWYRQLPEEGLKFMVYLQKENIIDESGMPKERFSAEFPKEGPSILRIQQVVRGDSAAYFCASSPLPQARSAGELFFGEGSRLTVL.

The gene calls are TRBV28 and TRBJ1-2; 7 nucleotides match TRBD1. Trimming at V came to 3 bases and at J to 1 base, leaving 8 bases not matched to a gene. The CDR3 consists of 16 residues. Germline CDR1 and CDR2: MDHEN and SYDVKM. The CDR3 loop reads CASSFLDRAHNYGYTF. CDR3 DNA sequence: TGTGCCAGCAGTTTCCTCGACAGGGCTCATAACTATGGCTACACCTTC.

The chain employs TRBV29-1 and TRBJ2-2; D possibly corresponds to TRBD2 (5 bases). CDR3 length: 14 amino acids. CDR1 and CDR2 (germline): SQVTM, ANQGSEA. The V and J ends lost 4 bases and 8 bases respectively, with 17 bases between them. CDR3: CSVVLAAFGGELFF. The CDR3 DNA is TGCAGCGTTGTCCTAGCAGCGTTTGGAGGGGAGCTGTTTTTT.

CDR3 sequence reads: CASSVDTGLNYGYTF. CDR3 DNA sequence: TGTGCCAGCAGCGTAGATACAGGTTTAAACTATGGCTACACCTTC. This chain connects TRBV9 to TRBJ1-2; D is perhaps TRBD1 (5 bases). The CDR3 loop spans 15 amino acids. Trimming took off 0 bases at V and 2 bases at J, with 11 bases between the two ends. The germline V gene has CDR1 SGDLS and CDR2 YYNGEE.

The genes are TRBV28 and TRBJ2-7; possibly TRBD1 for D (5 bases). This CDR3 comprises 15 residues. Looked up from germline, CDR1 is MDHEN and CDR2 is SYDVKM. V lost 4 bases and J lost 3, with 16 bases in between. In DNA form, the CDR3 reads TGTGCCAGCAGTTCCCCCGCGACAGCCCGCTACGAGCAGTACTTC. Amino acids: CASSSPATARYEQYF.

The V call is TRBV4-1, the J call TRBJ2-1, with 9 bases lining up with TRBD2. The CDR3 has 15 amino acids. The V gene's germline CDR1 is MGHRA and CDR2 YSYEKL. V lost 2 bases and J lost 9; bases outside the gene matches: 8. CDR3 sequence (DNA): TGCGCCAGCAGCCAAATACCGGGACTAGCCGGTGAGCAGTTCTTC. It yields the protein CASSQIPGLAGEQFF.

The genes are TRBV2 and TRBJ2-7; no firm D call. The CDR3 length is 13 residues. Trimming left V 2 bases short and J 2 bases short, with 7 bases between. CDR1 and CDR2 from the germline V gene are SNHLY and FYNNEI. CDR3 sequence (DNA): TGTGCCAGCAGTGAACCGTTTACCTACGAGCAGTACTTC. It encodes CASSEPFTYEQYF.